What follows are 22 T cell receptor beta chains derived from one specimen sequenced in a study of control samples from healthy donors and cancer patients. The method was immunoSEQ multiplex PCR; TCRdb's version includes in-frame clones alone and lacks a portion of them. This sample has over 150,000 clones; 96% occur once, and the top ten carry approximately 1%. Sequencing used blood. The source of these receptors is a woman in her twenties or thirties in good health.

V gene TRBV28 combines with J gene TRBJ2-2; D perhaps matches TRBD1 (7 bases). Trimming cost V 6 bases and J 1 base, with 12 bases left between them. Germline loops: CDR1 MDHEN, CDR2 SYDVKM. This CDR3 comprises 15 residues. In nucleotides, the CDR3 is TGTGCCAGCAGCCGGGGGACAGTGAACACCGGGGAGCTGTTTTTT. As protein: CASSRGTVNTGELFF. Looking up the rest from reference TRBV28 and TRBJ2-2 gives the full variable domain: DVKVTQSSRYLVKRTGEKVFLECVQDMDHENMFWYRQDPGLGLRLIYFSYDVKMKEKGDIPEGYSVSREKKERFSLILESASTNQTSMYLCASSRGTVNTGELFFGEGSRLTVL.

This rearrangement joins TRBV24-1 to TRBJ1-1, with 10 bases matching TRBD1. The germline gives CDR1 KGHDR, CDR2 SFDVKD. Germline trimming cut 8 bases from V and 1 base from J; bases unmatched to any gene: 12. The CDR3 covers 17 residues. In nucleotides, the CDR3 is TGTGCCACCAAATCGACAGGGGGCGAAGGAGGGAACACTGAAGCTTTCTTT. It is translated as CATKSTGGEGGNTEAFF.

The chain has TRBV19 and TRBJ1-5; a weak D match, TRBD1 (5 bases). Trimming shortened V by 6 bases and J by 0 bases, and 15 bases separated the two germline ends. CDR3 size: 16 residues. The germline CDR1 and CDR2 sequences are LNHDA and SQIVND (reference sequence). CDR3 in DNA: TGTGCCAGTAGGGGACGGCCTCCATATAGCAATCAGCCCCAGCATTTT. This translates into CASRGRPPYSNQPQHF.

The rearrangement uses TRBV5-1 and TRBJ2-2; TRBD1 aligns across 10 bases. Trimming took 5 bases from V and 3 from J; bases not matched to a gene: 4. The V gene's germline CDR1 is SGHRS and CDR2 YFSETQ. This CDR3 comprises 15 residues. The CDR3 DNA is TGCGCCAGCAGTTTCGGACAGGGGGACACCGGGGAGCTGTTTTTT. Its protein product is CASSFGQGDTGELFF.

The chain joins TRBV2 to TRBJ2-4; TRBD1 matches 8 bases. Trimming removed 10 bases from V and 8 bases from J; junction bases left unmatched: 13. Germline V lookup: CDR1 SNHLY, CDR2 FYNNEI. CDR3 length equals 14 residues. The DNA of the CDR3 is TGTGCCAACAGCCCGACAGGGGTCAAGGACATTCAGTACTTC. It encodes CANSPTGVKDIQYF.

Here the CDR3 reads CASTGGQVLYEQYF. The CDR3 DNA is TGCGCCAGTACCGGCGGACAGGTCCTCTACGAGCAGTACTTC. The chain uses TRBV10-2 and TRBJ2-7, with 7 bases lining up with TRBD1. The CDR3 extends over 14 amino acids. Germline assignment: CDR1 WSHSY and CDR2 SAAADI. V gave up 9 bases and J gave up 3 bases; unmatched junction bases: 11.

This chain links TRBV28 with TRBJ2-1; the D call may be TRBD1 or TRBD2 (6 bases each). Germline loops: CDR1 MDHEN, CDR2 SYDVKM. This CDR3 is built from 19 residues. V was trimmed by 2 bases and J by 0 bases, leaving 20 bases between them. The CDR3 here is CASSLRRGHRPSSYNEQFF. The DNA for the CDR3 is TGTGCCAGCAGTTTAAGACGGGGGCACAGACCAAGCTCCTACAATGAGCAGTTCTTC.

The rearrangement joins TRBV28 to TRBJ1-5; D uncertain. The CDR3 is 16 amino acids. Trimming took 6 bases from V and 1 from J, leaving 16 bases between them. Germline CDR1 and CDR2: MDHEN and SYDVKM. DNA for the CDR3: TGTGCCAGCAGCGGTCTGACGGGCTGGAGCAATCAGCCCCAGCATTTT. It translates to CASSGLTGWSNQPQHF.

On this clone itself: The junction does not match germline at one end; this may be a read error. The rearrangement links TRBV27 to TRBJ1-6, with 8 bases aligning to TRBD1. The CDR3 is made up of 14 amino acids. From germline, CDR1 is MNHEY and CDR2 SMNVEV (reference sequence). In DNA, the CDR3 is TGTGCCAGCAGCCACCTGACAGGGGAATCACCCTTCCACTTT. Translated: CASSHLTGESPFHF.

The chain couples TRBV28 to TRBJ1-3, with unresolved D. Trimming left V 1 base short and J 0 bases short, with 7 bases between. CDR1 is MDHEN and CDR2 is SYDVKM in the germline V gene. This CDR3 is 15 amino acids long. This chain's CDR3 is CASSLSRNSGNTIYF. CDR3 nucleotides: TGTGCCAGCAGTTTATCACGGAACTCTGGAAACACCATATATTTT.

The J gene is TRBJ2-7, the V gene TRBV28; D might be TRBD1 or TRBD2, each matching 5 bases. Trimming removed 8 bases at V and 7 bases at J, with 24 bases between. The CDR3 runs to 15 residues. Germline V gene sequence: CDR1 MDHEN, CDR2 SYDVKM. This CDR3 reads CASSLRGAYLREQYF. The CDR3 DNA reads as TGTGCCAGCTCTTTGAGAGGGGCGTACCTACGGGAGCAGTACTTC.

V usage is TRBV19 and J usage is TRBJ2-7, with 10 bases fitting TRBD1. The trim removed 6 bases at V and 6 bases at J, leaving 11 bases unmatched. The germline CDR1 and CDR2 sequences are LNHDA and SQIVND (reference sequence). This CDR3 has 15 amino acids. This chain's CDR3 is CASSLVRDRGAEQYF. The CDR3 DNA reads TGTGCCAGTAGCCTTGTACGGGACAGGGGAGCCGAGCAGTACTTC.

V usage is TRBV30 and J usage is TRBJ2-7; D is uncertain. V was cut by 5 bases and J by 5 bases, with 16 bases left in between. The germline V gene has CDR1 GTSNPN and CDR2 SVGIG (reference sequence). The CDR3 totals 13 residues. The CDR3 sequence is CAWEGRGSHEQYF. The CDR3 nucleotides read TGTGCCTGGGAAGGGCGTGGTTCGCACGAGCAGTACTTC.

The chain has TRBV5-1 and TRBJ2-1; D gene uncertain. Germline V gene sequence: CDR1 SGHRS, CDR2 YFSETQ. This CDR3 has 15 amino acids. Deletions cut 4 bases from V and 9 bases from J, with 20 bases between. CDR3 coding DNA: TGCGCCAGCAGCACCCCAGAACCCTTCCATAGTGAGCAGTTCTTC. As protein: CASSTPEPFHSEQFF.

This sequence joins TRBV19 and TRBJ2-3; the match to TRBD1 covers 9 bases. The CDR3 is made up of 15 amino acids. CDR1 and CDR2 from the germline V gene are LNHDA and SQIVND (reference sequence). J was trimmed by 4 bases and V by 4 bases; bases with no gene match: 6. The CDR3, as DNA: TGTGCCAGTAGTACCTCGGGACAGGGCTCAGATACGCAGTATTTT. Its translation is CASSTSGQGSDTQYF.

The CDR3 is CASSLGQGAHSPLHF. In nucleotides, the CDR3 is TGTGCCAGCAGTCTAGGACAGGGCGCACATTCACCCCTCCACTTT. The chain links TRBV2 to TRBJ1-6, with TRBD1 matching 8 bases. Trimming removed 5 bases from V and 8 bases from J; junction bases left unmatched: 8. The V gene's germline CDR1 is SNHLY and CDR2 FYNNEI. The CDR3 loop spans 15 amino acids.

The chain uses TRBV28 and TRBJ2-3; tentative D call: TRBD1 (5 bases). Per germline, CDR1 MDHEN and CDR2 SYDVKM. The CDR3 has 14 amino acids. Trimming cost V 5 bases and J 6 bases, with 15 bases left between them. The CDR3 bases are TGTGCCAGCAGTCCTTGGACACTTTATGATACGCAGTATTTT. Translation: CASSPWTLYDTQYF.

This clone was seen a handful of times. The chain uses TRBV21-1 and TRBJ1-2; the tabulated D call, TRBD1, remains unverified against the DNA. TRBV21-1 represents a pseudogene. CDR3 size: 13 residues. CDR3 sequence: CASSKEDGGGYTF. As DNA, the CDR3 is TGTGCCAGCAGCAAAGAGGATGGGGGCGGCTACACCTTC.

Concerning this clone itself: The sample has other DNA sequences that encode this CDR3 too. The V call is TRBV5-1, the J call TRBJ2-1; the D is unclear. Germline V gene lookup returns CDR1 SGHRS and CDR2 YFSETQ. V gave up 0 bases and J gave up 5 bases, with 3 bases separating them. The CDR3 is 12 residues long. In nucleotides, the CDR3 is TGCGCCAGCAGCTTGGTTGACAATGAGCAGTTCTTC. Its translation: CASSLVDNEQFF.

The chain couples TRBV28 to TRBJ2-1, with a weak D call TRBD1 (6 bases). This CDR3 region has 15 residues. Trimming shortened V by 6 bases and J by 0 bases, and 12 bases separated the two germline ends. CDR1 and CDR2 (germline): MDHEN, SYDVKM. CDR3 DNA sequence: TGTGCCAGCAGGTGGACAGTTAGCTCCTACAATGAGCAGTTCTTC. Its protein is CASRWTVSSYNEQFF.

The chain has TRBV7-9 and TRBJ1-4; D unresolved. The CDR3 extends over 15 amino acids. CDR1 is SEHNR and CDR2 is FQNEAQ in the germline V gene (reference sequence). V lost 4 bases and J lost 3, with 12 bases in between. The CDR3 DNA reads TGTGCCAGCAGCTCCAAGGGTGGATCTAATGAAAAACTGTTTTTT. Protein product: CASSSKGGSNEKLFF. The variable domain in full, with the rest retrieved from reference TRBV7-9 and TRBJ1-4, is DTGVSQNPRHKITKRGQNVTFRCDPISEHNRLYWYRQTLGQGPEFLTYFQNEAQLEKSRLLSDRFSAERPKGSFSTLEIQRTEQGDSAMYLCASSSKGGSNEKLFFGSGTQLSVL.

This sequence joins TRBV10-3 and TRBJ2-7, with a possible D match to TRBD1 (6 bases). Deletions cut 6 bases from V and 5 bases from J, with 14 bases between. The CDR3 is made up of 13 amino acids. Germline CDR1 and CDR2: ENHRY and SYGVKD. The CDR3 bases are TGTGCCATCAGGACCGGGACACAGAACGAGCAGTACTTC. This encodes CAIRTGTQNEQYF.